Below, 13 T cell receptor beta chains from the same sample are listed, as sequenced in a study of shared clonotypes between healthy human individuals. TCRdb's copy holds only in-frame clones and misses some; the assay was immunoSEQ multiplex PCR. This table has a few million clones, more than 80% appearing once. The sequenced sample consisted of naive CD4+ T cells from PBMCs. The subset was: CD45RA+ positively selected. All receptors derive from a man aged 18 to 35 in good health. Some clones in this sample may be carry-over from other donors' samples.

V usage is TRBV6-5 and J usage is TRBJ1-4; D is possibly TRBD1 (6 bases). The CDR3 runs 13 residues. Germline V lookup: CDR1 MNHEY, CDR2 SVGAGI. The V end lost 7 bases, the J end lost 3 bases, and 9 bases lay between the germline ends. As DNA, the CDR3 is TGTGCCAGCAAGGGGGGGTCTAATGAAAAACTGTTTTTT. Translating it yields CASKGGSNEKLFF.

The chain couples TRBV7-2 to TRBJ2-1, with D unclear. Germline V lookup: CDR1 SGHTA, CDR2 FQGNSA. V was pared by 3 bases and J by 0 bases, with 9 bases between. The CDR3 spans 15 residues. This CDR3 is CASSFQISSYNEQFF. In DNA, the CDR3 is TGTGCCAGCAGCTTCCAAATTAGCTCCTACAATGAGCAGTTCTTC. The full variable domain, its missing parts supplied by reference TRBV7-2 and TRBJ2-1, is GAGVSQSPSNKVTEKGKDVELRCDPISGHTALYWYRQSLGQGLEFLIYFQGNSAPDKSGLPSDRFSAERTGGSVSTLTIQRTQQEDSAVYLCASSFQISSYNEQFFGPGTRLTVL.

The V gene is TRBV5-1, the J gene TRBJ2-4; TRBD1 matches 7 bases. The V and J ends lost 4 bases and 7 bases, in that order; junction bases with no gene match: 8. Germline CDR1 reads SGHRS; CDR2 reads YFSETQ. CDR3 length equals 14 residues. CDR3 region: CASSPGTARNIQYF. CDR3 sequence (DNA): TGCGCCAGCAGCCCAGGGACAGCACGGAACATTCAGTACTTC.

The chain links TRBV7-3 to TRBJ1-2, with a tentative D call TRBD1 (5 bases). The CDR3 is 16 amino acids. V was trimmed by 5 bases and J by 2 bases, leaving 18 bases between them. Germline CDR1 and CDR2: SGHTA and FQGTGA. The CDR3: CASSQGADSPNYGYTF. The CDR3 DNA reads TGTGCCAGCAGCCAAGGGGCAGATTCACCAAACTATGGCTACACCTTC.

The table lists this clone with a count of one. This rearrangement joins TRBV5-1 to TRBJ1-1; the D gene is possibly TRBD1 (6 bases). The CDR3 is 16 residues long. Germline loops: CDR1 SGHRS, CDR2 YFSETQ. V was pared by 4 bases and J by 5 bases, with 21 bases between. The CDR3 loop is CASSPRLTGSGTEAFF. CDR3 DNA sequence: TGCGCCAGCAGCCCTCGCCTAACAGGGTCAGGGACTGAAGCTTTCTTT. The full variable domain, with the rest looked up from reference TRBV5-1 and TRBJ1-1, is KAGVTQTPRYLIKTRGQQVTLSCSPISGHRSVSWYQQTPGQGLQFLFEYFSETQRNKGNFPGRFSGRQFSNSRSEMNVSTLELGDSALYLCASSPRLTGSGTEAFFGQGTRLTVV.

Turning to this clone: Sequence at one end of the junction differs from germline and may be a read error. This CDR3 reads CASAPQGGNTGELFF. The CDR3 region has the DNA TGTGCCAGCGCACCTCAGGGAGGGAACACCGGGGAGCTGTTTTTT. The chain uses TRBV18 and TRBJ2-2, with D perhaps TRBD2 (6 bases). From germline, CDR1 is KGHSH and CDR2 LQKENI. The CDR3 sequence is 15 residues long.

The chain uses TRBV4-2 and TRBJ2-3; TRBD2 agrees at 11 bases. The germline gives CDR1 LGHNA, CDR2 YNFKEQ. The CDR3 is 16 amino acids. With 3 bases clipped from V and 6 bases from J, the junction kept 8 bases outside the gene matches. This chain's CDR3 is CASSHGSGRALDTQYF. The CDR3 nucleotides are TGTGCCAGCAGCCACGGTAGCGGGAGGGCCCTTGATACGCAGTATTTT.

The chain combines TRBV28 with TRBJ2-7, with TRBD2 identical over 12 bases. V lost 10 bases, J lost 0 bases, and 10 bases stayed unmatched. This CDR3 has 16 residues. CDR1 is MDHEN and CDR2 is SYDVKM in the germline V gene. As DNA, the CDR3 is TGTGCCATCGCTCTAGCGGGAGGGCTAGACTCCTACGAGCAGTACTTC. It is translated as CAIALAGGLDSYEQYF.

J is TRBJ2-3 and V is TRBV19; D gene unclear. Trimming stripped 5 bases from V and 4 bases from J, with 10 bases between. From germline, CDR1 is LNHDA and CDR2 SQIVND (reference sequence). CDR3 length: 13 amino acids. CDR3 loop: CASSLGFSDTQYF. For the CDR3, the DNA is TGTGCCAGTAGTCTAGGTTTTTCAGATACGCAGTATTTT.

The chain couples TRBV6-1 to TRBJ2-1, with TRBD2 identical over 11 bases. Germline CDR1 is MNHNS and CDR2 is SASEGT. The V and J ends lost 4 bases and 4 bases, in that order; junction bases with no gene match: 6. The CDR3 spans 16 residues. The DNA of the CDR3 is TGTGCCAGCAGTGCCGGACTAGCGGGCTTATACAATGAGCAGTTCTTC. Translated, it gives CASSAGLAGLYNEQFF.

The chain joins TRBV18 to TRBJ1-2, with no clear D. V dropped 0 bases and J dropped 3 bases, with 14 bases sitting between them. CDR1 and CDR2 (germline): KGHSH, LQKENI. The CDR3 length is 16 residues. In nucleotides, the CDR3 is TGTGCCAGCTCACCACCAGGCAGTGAAGATCACTATGGCTACACCTTC. This gives the protein CASSPPGSEDHYGYTF.

This chain links TRBV28 with TRBJ1-1, with D perhaps TRBD1 (6 bases). The CDR3 sequence is 13 residues long. CDR1 is MDHEN, CDR2 SYDVKM, per germline. Trimming removed 6 bases from V and 7 bases from J, with 15 bases in between. CDR3 residues: CASSPTSTGEAFF. CDR3 DNA: TGTGCCAGCAGCCCAACCTCGACAGGTGAAGCTTTCTTT.

V and J are TRBV19 and TRBJ2-7; 7 positions agree with TRBD2. V was pared by 5 bases and J by 2 bases, with 9 bases of the junction left unmatched. Germline loops: CDR1 LNHDA, CDR2 SQIVND (reference sequence). The CDR3 has 15 amino acids. The CDR3 nucleotides read TGTGCCAGTAGTCCCGACCCGGGAGGCACCTACGAGCAGTACTTC. It codes for CASSPDPGGTYEQYF. Looking up the rest from reference TRBV19 and TRBJ2-7 gives the full variable domain: DGGITQSPKYLFRKEGQNVTLSCEQNLNHDAMYWYRQDPGQGLRLIYYSQIVNDFQKGDIAEGYSVSREKKESFPLTVTSAQKNPTAFYLCASSPDPGGTYEQYFGPGTRLTVT.